This T cell receptor (beta chain) was documented in a study of OX40 agonist ivuxolimab in advanced cancers. Background on the study: Hepatocellular carcinoma, melanoma, renal cell or head and neck cancer affected the dose-escalation patients.

The length of the CDR3 is 14 residues. Per the germline V gene, CDR1 is SGHTS and CDR2 is YDEGEE. V was clipped by 2 bases and J by 6 bases, with 12 bases between them. Cycle 7 day 1, cycle 4 day 1, and baseline were the timepoints at which blood was sampled. This clone showed up just once. Using immunoSEQ multiplex PCR, the repertoire was profiled, and TCRdb retains in-frame clones only, with some absent. Of 70,000 to 95,000 clones in the sample, approximately 95% were seen once. The specimen comprised CD4+ or CD8+ T cells sorted from blood, sampled in a trial of the OX40 agonist ivuxolimab. The sequence derives from an adult with an advanced solid tumor such as melanoma, head and neck, liver or kidney cancer. V usage is TRBV5-8 and J usage is TRBJ1-5; TRBD1 might be the D (5 bases). The CDR3: CASSFLGGGQPQHF. In DNA form, the CDR3 reads TGTGCCAGCAGCTTCCTCGGGGGGGGTCAGCCCCAGCATTTT.